This T cell receptor (beta chain) was retrieved from a study of CD8+ T cells in alopecia areata. The wider study: The study gave treated patients oral tofacitinib at 5 to 10 mg twice daily. Severity of treated patients was scored by affected scalp percentage. Treatment with tofacitinib (6 to 18 months) was followed by 6 months off drug. Study-wide findings and caveats: Besides other cells, scalp samples also yield sequences of resident alphabeta T cells from normal skin.

The V gene end was trimmed by 4 bases and the J gene end by 6 bases; junction bases not matched to a gene: 22. The CDR3 sequence is 21 residues long. Germline V lookup: CDR1 SGDLS, CDR2 YYNGEE. This clone was counted only a few times. Its antigen is undetermined. Investigators isolated RNA and reverse transcribed it into cDNA to act as the sequencing template. TCRdb's table, derived via immunoSEQ multiplex PCR, lists solely in-frame clones and lacks some. The sample consists of about 190,000 clones, approximately 60% of them appearing once. As for treatment: oral pan-JAK inhibitor, 5-10 mg twice daily.

This specimen was CD4+ T cells sorted from blood, taken at week 4, from a patient treated with tofacitinib. The clonotype originates from a human donor with alopecia areata. The V call is TRBV9, the J call TRBJ2-2; 12 bases fit TRBD2. In DNA form, the CDR3 reads TGTGCCAGCAGCAGGAAGACACTACCGGGACTAGCGGGCTCCATTGCCGGGGAGCTGTTTTTT. It codes for CASSRKTLPGLAGSIAGELFF.